The clone carrying this T cell receptor beta chain came up a few times. Every subset's genomic DNA went evenly onto several immunoSEQ plates. The table came from immunoSEQ multiplex PCR; TCRdb's copy has only in-frame clones and leaves some out. The repertoire holds about 980,000 clones, with 60% to 85% as singletons. This entry is derived from a study of shared clonotypes between healthy human individuals. Study summary: Contributing individuals were two females and three males aged 18 to 49. Every donor yielded three CD4 naive, three CD4 memory, two CD8 naive and one CD8 memory plate.

Germline V gene lookup returns CDR1 GTSNPN and CDR2 SVGIG (reference sequence). V was cut by 1 base and J by 0 bases, with 6 bases left in between. The CDR3 extends over 13 amino acids. Sequences were obtained from memory CD4+ T cells sorted from blood. Described subset: CD45RA-negative fraction. The chain is built from TRBV30 and TRBJ1-1; D is unresolved. The sequence was collected from a man between 18 and 35 years old in good health. Here the CDR3 reads CAWSALLNTEAFF. The CDR3 DNA sequence: TGTGCCTGGAGTGCCCTACTGAACACTGAAGCTTTCTTT.